This TCR beta chain was retrieved from a study of shared clonotypes between healthy human individuals. Study observations and caveats: Genetic and exposure-history diversity was limited by the small donor number.

There are 16 residues in the CDR3. Per the germline V gene, CDR1 is LNHDA and CDR2 is SQIVND (reference sequence). Trimming at V came to 7 bases and at J to 0 bases, leaving 8 bases not matched to a gene. For this clone: Its antigen is currently unknown.

Original data processing: Junction-only immunoSEQ sequences carried no quality scores, so filtering differed. Only in-frame clones appear in the TCRdb table, and some are missing; sequencing was by immunoSEQ multiplex PCR. That table is the source of V, J and clone size, and D and trimming were worked out from the DNA. The sample includes about 2.4 million clones, over 85% of them seen just once. Into CD45RA+ naive and CD45RA-negative memory subsets, the CD4+ cells were split. This TCR was sampled from a man in his late teens or twenties in good health. The chain recombines TRBV19 with TRBJ1-5; 8 nucleotides align to TRBD1. The source material was naive CD4+ T cells sorted from blood. Stated subset: CD45RA+ positively selected. CDR3 DNA sequence: TGTGCCAGTACCCGGACAGGGATTTATAGCAATCAGCCCCAGCATTTT. Its protein product is CASTRTGIYSNQPQHF.